Listed below are T cell receptor beta chains from one sample, sequenced in a study of blood T cell repertoires in COVID-19. TCRdb's copy holds only in-frame clones and misses some; the assay was immunoSEQ multiplex PCR. The sample includes 35,000 to 45,000 clones, roughly 90% of them seen just once. Sequenced input: peripheral blood. The origin of the receptors is a man in his fifties with active COVID-19. Each CDR3 is given with its conserved first and last residue. Fields, in order: J gene, V gene, D gene, clone size, CDR3 protein, CDR3 DNA. D genes are given only for firm matches. Size is omitted from some rows. Given values are once, few, many or a class for expanded clones.

TRBJ1-2	TRBV5-1	TRBD1	.	CASSAGQSYGYTF	TGCGCCAGCAGCGCGGGACAGTCCTATGGCTACACCTTC
TRBJ1-5	TRBV28	.	.	CASSLPPTENQPQHF	TGTGCCAGCAGTTTACCTCCGACAGAAAATCAGCCCCAGCATTTT
TRBJ1-6	TRBV2	.	.	CASRAGVPNNSPLHF	TGTGCCAGCAGAGCAGGGGTCCCCAATAATTCACCCCTCCACTTT
TRBJ1-5	TRBV5-1	.	.	CASSSTGSYSNQPQHF	TGCGCCAGCAGCTCAACAGGGTCTTATAGCAATCAGCCCCAGCATTTT
TRBJ2-7	TRBV12-3/TRBV12-4	.	.	CASSLPRSEQYF	TGTGCCAGCAGTTTACCTAGAAGCGAGCAGTACTTC
TRBJ2-4	TRBV3-1/TRBV3-2	TRBD2	.	CASSQVPGLAGGRNIQYF	TGTGCCAGCAGCCAAGTGCCGGGACTAGCGGGGGGGAGAAACATTCAGTACTTC
TRBJ2-7	TRBV6-1	TRBD2	.	CASSEAKLRGFSYEQYF	TGTGCCAGCAGTGAAGCGAAGTTGCGGGGGTTCTCCTACGAGCAGTACTTC
TRBJ1-1	TRBV6-2/TRBV6-3	.	.	CASSYSWANTEAFF	TGTGCCAGCAGTTACTCATGGGCGAACACTGAAGCTTTCTTT
TRBJ1-2	TRBV3-1/TRBV3-2	TRBD1	.	CASSRQGAGGYTF	TGTGCCAGCAGCCGACAGGGGGCGGGTGGCTACACCTTC
TRBJ2-7	TRBV7-2	TRBD2	.	CASSRTSGAYEQYF	TGTGCCAGCAGCCGGACTAGCGGGGCCTACGAGCAGTACTTC
TRBJ2-7	TRBV10-1	TRBD2	.	CASSESFSGGAREQYF	TGCGCCAGCAGTGAGTCCTTTAGCGGGGGTGCGAGGGAGCAGTACTTC
TRBJ2-7	TRBV12-5	.	once	CASGAPRGEQYF	TGTGCTAGTGGTGCCCCTCGGGGCGAGCAGTACTTC
TRBJ2-3	TRBV27	.	.	CASGTLGASTDTQYF	TGTGCCAGCGGAACCCTAGGGGCGAGCACAGATACGCAGTATTTT
TRBJ2-1	TRBV29-1	.	.	CSVEVVVGFSYNEQFF	TGCAGCGTTGAGGTGGTGGTGGGCTTCTCCTACAATGAGCAGTTCTTC
TRBJ2-7	TRBV10-3	TRBD2	.	CAIRAGLAESYEQYF	TGTGCCATCAGAGCCGGACTAGCCGAGTCCTACGAGCAGTACTTC
TRBJ1-3	TRBV5-4	.	.	CASSLGGDFGNTIYF	TGTGCCAGCAGCTTGGGGGGAGACTTTGGAAACACCATATATTTT